One sample yielded the 6 T cell receptor beta chains listed below, sequenced in a study of CD4 T cells in relation to SARS-CoV-2 and coronaviruses. Their antigens remain unidentified. Before the COVID-19 pandemic, during about 2010-2018, CD4+ T cells were taken from unexposed donors. Isolation of CD4+ T cells took place after nine to ten days in culture. Clones were read by immunoSEQ multiplex PCR, and TCRdb kept only the in-frame ones, dropping some. Among roughly 25,000 clones, about three quarters were seen once, and the ten largest hold 21%. Sequenced material: CD4+ T cells from PBMCs, cultured in vitro. The receptor source for this set is a human donor in good health.

This sequence joins TRBV6-1 and TRBJ1-2; no firm D call. Germline loops: CDR1 MNHNS, CDR2 SASEGT. V was pared by 0 bases and J by 8 bases, with 4 bases between. The CDR3 is made up of 11 amino acids. The CDR3 nucleotides are TGTGCCAGCAGTGAAGCGACCGGCTACACCTTC. Translated: CASSEATGYTF.

J is TRBJ1-5 and V is TRBV28; D is unclear. Germline CDR1 MDHEN, CDR2 SYDVKM. Trimming left V 7 bases short and J 5 bases short, with 12 bases between. This CDR3 comprises 13 residues. The CDR3 here is CASMTNSYQPQHF. CDR3 sequence (DNA): TGTGCCAGCATGACCAACAGTTATCAGCCCCAGCATTTT.

This clone was seen a handful of times. The chain has TRBV18 and TRBJ1-1, with D hard to call. Looked up from germline, CDR1 is KGHSH and CDR2 is LQKENI. This CDR3 spans 13 amino acids. V was cut by 3 bases and J by 1 base, with 6 bases left in between. The CDR3 loop is CASSPGANTEAFF. The CDR3 bases are TGTGCCAGCTCACCGGGAGCGAACACTGAAGCTTTCTTT.

The chain is built from TRBV7-2 and TRBJ1-2, with D uncertain. Between the trimmed V and J ends, which lost 2 bases and 2 bases, there was a span of 6 bases. There are 13 residues in the CDR3. Germline CDR1 reads SGHTA; CDR2 reads FQGNSA. The CDR3 DNA is TGTGCCAGCAGCTTAACGGTGAACTATGGCTACACCTTC. Residues: CASSLTVNYGYTF.

The chain recombines TRBV7-8 with TRBJ2-7; TRBD2 aligns across 8 bases. Germline V gene sequence: CDR1 SGHVS, CDR2 FQNEAQ. The CDR3 is 15 amino acids. Trimming removed 5 bases from V and 3 bases from J; junction bases left unmatched: 9. CDR3 region: CASSLGLALGYEQYF. In DNA, the CDR3 is TGTGCCAGCAGCCTCGGACTAGCTTTAGGCTACGAGCAGTACTTC.

This chain connects TRBV9 to TRBJ2-3; the match to TRBD2 covers 7 bases. Unmatched junction bases numbered 5, after V lost 1 base and J lost 3 bases. This CDR3 is 15 amino acids long. Germline V gene lookup returns CDR1 SGDLS and CDR2 YYNGEE. The CDR3 DNA follows: TGTGCCAGCAGCGTACGGCGGGAGAGGACAGATACGCAGTATTTT. Its protein is CASSVRRERTDTQYF. The complete variable domain, with remaining parts taken from reference TRBV9 and TRBJ2-3, reads DSGVTQTPKHLITATGQRVTLRCSPRSGDLSVYWYQQSLDQGLQFLIQYYNGEERAKGNILERFSAQQFPDLHSELNLSSLELGDSALYFCASSVRRERTDTQYFGPGTRLTVL.